This is a list of T cell receptor beta chains from one sample in a study of blood T cell repertoires in COVID-19. The repertoire was sequenced with immunoSEQ multiplex PCR; TCRdb's copy has only in-frame clones and lacks some. The table lists under 250,000 clones, 81% of them singletons. The specimen was PBMCs or T cells enriched from blood (not recorded which). The receptors were sampled from a woman between 50 and 59 years old with acute COVID-19. Both conserved end residues are part of each CDR3. Fields, in order: V gene, clone size, J gene, CDR3 protein. The size entry is marked missing in some rows and otherwise reads once, few, many or a size class.

V gene: TRBV15; clone size: .; J gene: TRBJ2-1; CDR3 protein: CATSRDLSGPYNEQFF
V gene: TRBV28; clone size: .; J gene: TRBJ2-7; CDR3 protein: CARSPGGGSGGLYEQYF
V gene: TRBV7-2; clone size: .; J gene: TRBJ1-1; CDR3 protein: CASRTGGGGNTEAFF
V gene: TRBV6-1; clone size: few; J gene: TRBJ1-2; CDR3 protein: CASSDTVQYGYTF
V gene: TRBV11-1; clone size: few; J gene: TRBJ2-7; CDR3 protein: CASSLGGGTYEQYF
V gene: TRBV11-2; clone size: .; J gene: TRBJ2-2; CDR3 protein: CASSKWTGSTGELFF
V gene: TRBV19; clone size: .; J gene: TRBJ1-1; CDR3 protein: CATIGQLNTEAFF
V gene: TRBV7-2; clone size: .; J gene: TRBJ1-4; CDR3 protein: CASSLTNGGREKLFF
V gene: TRBV5-1; clone size: .; J gene: TRBJ1-6; CDR3 protein: CASSLATQKSPLHF
V gene: TRBV7-8; clone size: once; J gene: TRBJ2-7; CDR3 protein: CASSLASLGTSGTYEQYF
V gene: TRBV30; clone size: few; J gene: TRBJ1-1; CDR3 protein: CAWGEFSRPEAFF
V gene: TRBV7-2; clone size: .; J gene: TRBJ2-7; CDR3 protein: CASSFVGSYEQYF
V gene: TRBV6-2/TRBV6-3; clone size: .; J gene: TRBJ2-1; CDR3 protein: CASSPKLGGGYNEQFF
V gene: TRBV27; clone size: once; J gene: TRBJ2-7; CDR3 protein: CASSLGLAGEKQYF
V gene: TRBV11-2; clone size: once; J gene: TRBJ2-7; CDR3 protein: CASSLALDRSYEQYF
V gene: TRBV11-3; clone size: .; J gene: TRBJ2-1; CDR3 protein: CASSPRGRGAPNEQFF